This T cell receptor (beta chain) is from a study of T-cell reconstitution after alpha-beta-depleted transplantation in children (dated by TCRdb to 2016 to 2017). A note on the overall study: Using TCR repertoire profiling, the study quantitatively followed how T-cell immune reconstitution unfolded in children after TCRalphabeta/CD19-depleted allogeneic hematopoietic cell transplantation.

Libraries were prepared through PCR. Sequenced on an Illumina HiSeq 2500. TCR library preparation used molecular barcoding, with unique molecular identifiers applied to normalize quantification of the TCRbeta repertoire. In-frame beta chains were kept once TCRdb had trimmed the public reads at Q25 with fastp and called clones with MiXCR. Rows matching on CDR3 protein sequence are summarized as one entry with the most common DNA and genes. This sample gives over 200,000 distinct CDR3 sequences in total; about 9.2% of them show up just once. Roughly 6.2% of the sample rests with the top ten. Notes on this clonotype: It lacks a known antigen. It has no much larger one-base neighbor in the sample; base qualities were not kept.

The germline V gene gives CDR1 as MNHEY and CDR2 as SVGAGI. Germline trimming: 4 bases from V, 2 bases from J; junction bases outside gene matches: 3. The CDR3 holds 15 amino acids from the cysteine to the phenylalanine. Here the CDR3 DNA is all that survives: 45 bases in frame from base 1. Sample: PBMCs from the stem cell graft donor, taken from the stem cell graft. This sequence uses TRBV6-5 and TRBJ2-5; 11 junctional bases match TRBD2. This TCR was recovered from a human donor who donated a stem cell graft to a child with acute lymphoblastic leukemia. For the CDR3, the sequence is CASSLAGGTQETQYF. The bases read TGTGCCAGCAGTTTAGCGGGGGGGACACAAGAGACCCAGTACTTC.